Listed below are T cell receptor beta chains from one sample, sequenced in a study of OX40 agonist ivuxolimab in advanced cancers. Only in-frame clones appear in the TCRdb table, and some are missing; sequencing was by immunoSEQ multiplex PCR. The sample holds 35,000 to 50,000 clones; more than 75% are singletons and the top ten take around 13%. Sequencing used CD4+ or CD8+ T cells sorted from blood, obtained in a trial of the OX40 agonist ivuxolimab. Receptor source: an adult with an advanced solid tumor such as melanoma, head and neck, liver or kidney cancer. CDR3s include the opening cysteine and the closing phenylalanine or tryptophan. Fields, in order: V gene, clone size, CDR3 length, D gene, J gene, CDR3 DNA, CDR3 protein. The D gene is left open where the match is weak. Not all rows give a size; the values are once, few, many and, for expanded clones, a class.

TRBV5-5	-	18	-	TRBJ1-5	TGTGCCAGCAGTCAGTGGGGGGCGAATGGCTATAGCAATCAGCCCCAGCATTTT	CASSQWGANGYSNQPQHF
TRBV29-1	-	12	-	TRBJ2-3	TGCAGCGCCTCGGCCCCCGACGGTACGCAGTATTTT	CSASAPDGTQYF
TRBV7-9	-	13	-	TRBJ1-2	TGTGCCAGCAGGCCGGGGAGACTCCGGGGCTACACCTTC	CASRPGRLRGYTF
TRBV27	-	15	-	TRBJ1-2	TGTGCCAGCAGTTTATCTTTGAGGGATAACTATGGCTACACCTTC	CASSLSLRDNYGYTF
TRBV6-5	-	15	TRBD1	TRBJ2-7	TGTGCCAGCAGTTACGGGGGGACAGGGGAGGGCGAGCAGTACTTC	CASSYGGTGEGEQYF
TRBV4-1	-	18	-	TRBJ1-4	TGCGCCAGCAGCCAAGATAGGGAGGGTATCTCAACTAATGAAAAACTGTTTTTT	CASSQDREGISTNEKLFF
TRBV7-9	-	12	-	TRBJ1-5	TGTGCCAGCAGCTTTGGGGATCAGCCCCAGCATTTT	CASSFGDQPQHF
TRBV7-9	-	15	TRBD1	TRBJ2-5	TGTGCCAGCAGGCCCGGGACAGGGGATCAAGAGACCCAGTACTTC	CASRPGTGDQETQYF
TRBV7-3	-	13	-	TRBJ1-1	TGTGCCAGCAGCCCGGTAGCCCGGGGGGAAGCTTTCTTT	CASSPVARGEAFF
TRBV7-3	-	13	-	TRBJ2-7	TGTGCCAGCAGCTTATTTGAGGGCTACGAGCAGTACTTC	CASSLFEGYEQYF
TRBV7-2	-	17	TRBD1	TRBJ2-3	TGTGCCAGCAGCCGCTCAGTTCCGGGACAGGGTTCAGATACGCAGTATTTT	CASSRSVPGQGSDTQYF
TRBV2	-	13	-	TRBJ1-1	TGTGCCAGCAGTGCCCTAGGACCAGCTGAAGCTTTCTTT	CASSALGPAEAFF
TRBV5-4	-	14	-	TRBJ2-5	TGTGCCAGCAGCCCCCCTGGGGGGGCCGACCCCCAGTACTTC	CASSPPGGADPQYF
TRBV5-4	-	14	-	TRBJ2-7	TGTGCCAGCAGCCCCTCGGACGGGACCTACGAGCAGTACTTC	CASSPSDGTYEQYF
TRBV19	-	17	-	TRBJ1-5	TGTGCCAGTAGTATCGTAGGAGGGCAGGGAGGCAATCAGCCCCAGCATTTT	CASSIVGGQGGNQPQHF
TRBV2	-	17	-	TRBJ2-5	TGTGCCAGCAGTCTCTTTCCTTTGTGGGGGGTCGAAGAGACCCAGTACTTC	CASSLFPLWGVEETQYF
TRBV29-1	-	16	-	TRBJ2-7	TGCAGCGTTGAAGGGGGAGGTGACCCGCAGAACTCCGAGCAGTACTTC	CSVEGGGDPQNSEQYF
TRBV6-5	-	15	TRBD1	TRBJ1-4	TGTGCCAGCAGTTACATAGGACAGGGTTTTGAAAAACTGTTTTTT	CASSYIGQGFEKLFF
TRBV12-5	large	13	-	TRBJ1-2	TGTGCTAGTGGTCCCGGAGGGCACTATGGCTACACCTTC	CASGPGGHYGYTF
TRBV7-9	-	15	TRBD1	TRBJ2-1	TGTGCCAGCAGCCGGGACAGGGCCCCAGAAAGTTTTCAGTTCTTC	CASSRDRAPESFQFF
TRBV5-1	-	12	TRBD2	TRBJ2-1	TGCGCCAGCAGCCCCGGGGGGGAAGAGCAGTTCTTC	CASSPGGEEQFF
TRBV10-3	-	14	TRBD1	TRBJ1-6	TGTGCCATCTGGACAGGGTCCCCCAATTCACCCCTCCACTTT	CAIWTGSPNSPLHF
TRBV5-6	few	13	-	TRBJ2-7	TGTGCCAGCAGCTTGACCCTAGTGCACGAGCAGTACTTC	CASSLTLVHEQYF
TRBV5-4	-	13	-	TRBJ2-1	TGTGCCAGCAGCTCCACAGGAGGGCTTGAGCAGTTCTTC	CASSSTGGLEQFF
TRBV4-1	-	15	TRBD2	TRBJ2-7	TGCGCCAGCAGCCGAGTACGGGGAGGGACCCACGAGCAGTACTTC	CASSRVRGGTHEQYF
TRBV6-5	-	13	TRBD1	TRBJ2-7	TGTGCCAGCAGTGAGACAGGGAGTATCGAGCAGTACTTC	CASSETGSIEQYF
TRBV6-5	-	16	TRBD1	TRBJ2-2	TGTGCCAGCAGTTACCGGACAGGGGGAAGGACCGGGGAGCTGTTTTTT	CASSYRTGGRTGELFF
TRBV5-8	-	14	TRBD1	TRBJ2-3	TGTGCCAGCAGGCGGACAGGGACTCGAGATACGCAGTATTTT	CASRRTGTRDTQYF
TRBV5-8	-	14	-	TRBJ1-1	TGTGCCAGCAGCTTGGACAGCCCAAACACTGAAGCTTTCTTT	CASSLDSPNTEAFF
TRBV5-1	-	17	-	TRBJ2-5	TGCGCCAGCAGCTCGGGTCTCGGGGGAGATATTCAAGAGACCCAGTACTTC	CASSSGLGGDIQETQYF
TRBV5-1	-	14	-	TRBJ1-1	TGCGCCAGCTGGCCAGGTATAGGGAACACTGAAGCTTTCTTT	CASWPGIGNTEAFF
TRBV7-9	-	12	-	TRBJ1-1	TGTGCCAGCAGCTTCTCGGGAGGAGAAGCTTTCTTT	CASSFSGGEAFF
TRBV19	-	16	-	TRBJ2-7	TGTGCCAGTAGTATCGCGGGACGGGGAGCAGAGTGCGAGCAGTACTTC	CASSIAGRGAECEQYF
TRBV21-1	once	18	-	TRBJ2-2	TGTGCCAGCAGCAAAGTATCACCTTTTTGGGTGGAGACCGGGGAGCTGTTTTTT	CASSKVSPFWVETGELFF
TRBV29-1	-	10	-	TRBJ1-1	TGCAGCGATTCAGACGGTGAAGCTTTCTTT	CSDSDGEAFF
TRBV6-6	-	11	-	TRBJ2-7	TGTGCCAGCAGCTACAACTACGAGCAGTACTTC	CASSYNYEQYF
TRBV7-9	-	17	TRBD1	TRBJ1-2	TGTGCCAGCAGCTTAAAAAACCGGGACAGGGGGACCTATGGCTACACCTTC	CASSLKNRDRGTYGYTF
TRBV4-3	-	14	-	TRBJ1-3	TGCGCCAGCAGCCCTGACAGCTCTGGAAACACCATATATTTT	CASSPDSSGNTIYF
TRBV7-6	-	16	-	TRBJ2-3	TGTGCCAGCAGCTTATTGGGCGGGCGGAGCACAGATACGCAGTATTTT	CASSLLGGRSTDTQYF
TRBV15	-	15	TRBD1	TRBJ1-1	TGTGCCACCAGCAGAGAAGACAGGGGCCCAACTGAAGCTTTCTTT	CATSREDRGPTEAFF
TRBV2	-	12	-	TRBJ2-3	TGTGCCAGGAGGCGGGGCACAGATACGCAGTATTTT	CARRRGTDTQYF
TRBV7-2	-	15	-	TRBJ1-5	TGTGCCAGCAGCTTATGGGGGGACGAAAATCAGCCCCAGCATTTT	CASSLWGDENQPQHF
TRBV6-1	-	18	-	TRBJ1-5	TGTGCCAGCACCGAAGCCTGGGCTGGAGCCCGTGGCAATCAGCCCCAGCATTTT	CASTEAWAGARGNQPQHF
TRBV5-1	few	18	TRBD2	TRBJ2-3	TGCGCCAACGCTCGGAGCGGGGGGGCTGCATTTTCCACAGATACGCAGTATTTT	CANARSGGAAFSTDTQYF
TRBV5-6	-	13	-	TRBJ2-1	TGTGCCAGCAGGTACGGTTCCTACAATGAGCAGTTCTTC	CASRYGSYNEQFF
TRBV6-6	-	12	TRBD1	TRBJ1-2	TGTGCCAGCAGTACCACAGGGGACGGCTACACCTTC	CASSTTGDGYTF
TRBV11-3	few	13	-	TRBJ2-7	TGTGCCAGCAGCTTGACAAGGTGGGACGAGCAGTACTTC	CASSLTRWDEQYF
TRBV7-9	once	14	-	TRBJ2-7	TGTGCCAGCAGCTTAGTTGGGGACTCCTACGAGCAGTACTTC	CASSLVGDSYEQYF
TRBV6-5	-	14	-	TRBJ1-2	TGTGCCAGCAGTTACTCGGACCGAAACTATGGCTACACCTTC	CASSYSDRNYGYTF